The 11 T cell receptor beta chains given below trace back to one sample, sequenced in a study of T cell responses to AZD1222 COVID-19 vaccine. Libraries were prepared by immunoSEQ multiplex PCR; TCRdb keeps only in-frame clonotypes and omits some of them. The sample shows around 140,000 clones, 80% to 90% of them seen only once. The specimen comprised peripheral blood, sampled on day 0 of AZD1222 vaccination. These receptors were taken from an adult in good health.

The CDR3 region has the DNA TGTGCCAGCAGCTCTAACAGCGGGAGCTCCTACAATGAGCAGTTCTTC. Residues: CASSSNSGSSYNEQFF. The rearrangement links TRBV5-5 to TRBJ2-1, with 8 positions matching TRBD2. J was trimmed by 0 bases and V by 3 bases; bases with no gene match: 5. This CDR3 has 16 amino acids. Germline assignment: CDR1 SGHKS and CDR2 YYEKEE (reference sequence).

The chain couples TRBV15 to TRBJ2-7; D gene unclear. Trimming removed 0 bases from V and 6 bases from J, with 3 bases in between. The length of the CDR3 is 11 residues. Germline V CDR1 and CDR2: LNHNV, YYDKDF (reference sequence). The CDR3 loop is CATSRDGEQYF. The CDR3 DNA is TGTGCCACCAGCAGAGACGGCGAGCAGTACTTC.

This sequence joins TRBV27 and TRBJ2-7; TRBD1 or TRBD2 may be the D gene (5 bases each). This CDR3 has 13 amino acids. CDR1 and CDR2 from the germline V gene are MNHEY and SMNVEV (reference sequence). Trimming left V 6 bases short and J 0 bases short, with 9 bases between. For the CDR3, the DNA is TGTGCCAGCAGCGGGACGAGCTCCTACGAGCAGTACTTC. It encodes CASSGTSSYEQYF.

This rearrangement joins TRBV7-2 to TRBJ1-5, with no clear D. V was cut by 3 bases and J by 4 bases, with 4 bases left in between. Germline V CDR1 and CDR2: SGHTA, FQGNSA. The CDR3 is 12 amino acids. For the CDR3, the DNA is TGTGCCAGCAGCTTCAGTAATCAGCCCCAGCATTTT. It translates to CASSFSNQPQHF.

As regards this clone: The junction departs from germline at one end; a sequencing error may be responsible. In nucleotides, the CDR3 is TGTGCCAGCAGCCAAGATACGGCCGCCCAAGGGACCCAGTACTTC. Residues: CASSQDTAAQGTQYF. The rearrangement links TRBV3-1 (or the pseudogene TRBV3-2) to TRBJ2-5, with D uncertain. Germline values: CDR1 LGHDT, CDR2 YNNKEL (reference sequence). There are 15 residues in the CDR3.

This sequence joins TRBV11-3 and TRBJ1-1; 9 nucleotides match TRBD1. The length of the CDR3 is 13 residues. Germline CDR1 and CDR2: SGHNT and YENEEA. V gave up 2 bases and J gave up 7 bases; unmatched junction bases: 2. CDR3 amino acids: CASSLSDRGEAFF. In DNA, the CDR3 is TGTGCCAGCAGCTTATCGGACAGGGGTGAAGCTTTCTTT.

This clone was seen only once. This chain joins TRBV10-1 and TRBJ1-1; D is uncertain. CDR3 length: 13 amino acids. In germline, CDR1 is WNHNN, CDR2 SYGVQD (reference sequence). Trimming removed 5 bases at V and 3 bases at J, with 10 bases between. The CDR3 sequence is CASSQSLDTEAFF. The CDR3 DNA reads as TGCGCCAGCAGTCAATCTCTGGACACTGAAGCTTTCTTT.

CDR3 region: CASSDHTGEGIYGYTF. The CDR3 bases are TGTGCCAGCAGCGACCATACAGGGGAAGGCATCTATGGCTACACCTTC. The V and J genes are TRBV9 and TRBJ1-2, with 7 nucleotides matching TRBD1. The CDR3 is made up of 16 amino acids. The V gene end was trimmed by 3 bases and the J gene end by 4 bases; junction bases not matched to a gene: 12. Germline CDR1 and CDR2: SGDLS and YYNGEE.

The CDR3 DNA follows: TGTGCCAGTAGCCACCCCGGGGCTAACTATGGCTACACCTTC. Protein product: CASSHPGANYGYTF. The J gene is TRBJ1-2, the V gene TRBV19; D gene unclear. This CDR3 is built from 14 residues. Germline CDR1 is LNHDA and CDR2 is SQIVND (reference sequence). V was pared by 6 bases and J by 0 bases, with 11 bases between.

The CDR3, as DNA: TGCGCCAGCAGCCCAGAGGGACACCCCTATGTGGGCTACACCTTC. Encoded protein: CASSPEGHPYVGYTF. The V call is TRBV5-1, the J call TRBJ1-2, with TRBD1 as a possible D gene (6 bases). This CDR3 is built from 15 residues. CDR1 is SGHRS, CDR2 YFSETQ, per germline. The ends were cut back, 4 bases at V and 8 bases at J, with 21 bases in the middle.

In this sample, this clone turned up a few times. In nucleotides, the CDR3 is TGCAGCGTTGAAGAAGTCAGGGGACCTAGGAACACTGAAGCTTTCTTT. It encodes CSVEEVRGPRNTEAFF. V and J are TRBV29-1 and TRBJ1-1; D may be TRBD1 (6 bases). Germline lookup yields CDR1 SQVTM and CDR2 ANQGSEA. With 0 bases removed from V and 1 base from J, the gap between germline ends came to 15 bases. There are 16 residues in the CDR3.